Sequencing of this T cell receptor beta chain was carried out in a study of T cells after yellow fever vaccination. CDR3 length: 15 amino acids. CDR1 and CDR2 (germline): SGHRS, YFSETQ. V trimming: 0 bases; J trimming: 2 bases; junction bases outside the gene matches: 2. Comment on this clonotype: The target antigen is unknown.

The 5'RACE template-switching step produced TCR cDNA and added a universal primer site and UMIs. TCRdb used MiXCR to reprocess the 5' RACE reads, holding one entry per CDR3 protein. Altogether hundreds of thousands of distinct CDR3 sequences are present, about 7.8% being singletons, with the ten largest covering about 16%. Study findings and constraints: A faster peak, day 5 versus 15, was reached by the weaker secondary response.

The sequence came from a man aged 18 to 29 who received the YFV17D yellow fever vaccine. This sample comprised PBMCs, obtained around 45 days after the first yellow fever vaccination. The chain couples TRBV5-1 to TRBJ2-5; 9 bases are shared with TRBD2. Here the CDR3 reads CASSLASGMQETQYF. CDR3 DNA: TGCGCCAGCAGCTTGGCTAGCGGGATGCAAGAGACCCAGTACTTC. The whole variable domain, filled in from reference TRBV5-1 and TRBJ2-5, reads KAGVTQTPRYLIKTRGQQVTLSCSPISGHRSVSWYQQTPGQGLQFLFEYFSETQRNKGNFPGRFSGRQFSNSRSEMNVSTLELGDSALYLCASSLASGMQETQYFGPGTRLLVL.